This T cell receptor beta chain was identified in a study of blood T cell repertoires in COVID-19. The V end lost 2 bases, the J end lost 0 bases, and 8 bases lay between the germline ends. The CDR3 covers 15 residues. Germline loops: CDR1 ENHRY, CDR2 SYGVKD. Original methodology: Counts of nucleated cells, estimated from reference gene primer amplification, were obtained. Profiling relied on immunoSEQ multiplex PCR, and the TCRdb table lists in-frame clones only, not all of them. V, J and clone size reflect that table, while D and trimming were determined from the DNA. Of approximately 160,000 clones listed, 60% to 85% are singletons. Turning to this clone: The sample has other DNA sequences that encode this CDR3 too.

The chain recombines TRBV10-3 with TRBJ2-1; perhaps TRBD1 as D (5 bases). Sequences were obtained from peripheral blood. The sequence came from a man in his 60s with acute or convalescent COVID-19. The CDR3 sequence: CAISEDRSSYNEQFF. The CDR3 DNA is TGTGCCATCAGTGAGGACAGAAGCTCCTACAATGAGCAGTTCTTC.